Below are 3 T cell receptor beta chains sequenced from a single sample in a study of CD8 T cells in ankylosing spondylitis. TCRdb recomputed calls from the 5' RACE reads with MiXCR, one row per CDR3 protein. In the table there are approximately 300,000 distinct CDR3 sequences, roughly 20% of which are singletons. Sequencing input: blood, either unsorted or a sorted T cell fraction (not recorded which). Every receptor here comes from a male donor with ankylosing spondylitis or in good health (not recorded which).

This rearrangement joins TRBV20-1 to TRBJ2-5; 8 positions match TRBD2. V lost 1 base to trimming and J lost 5 bases; unmatched junction nucleotides: 6. Germline CDR1 DFQATT, CDR2 SNEGSKA (reference sequence). The CDR3 has 14 amino acids. The CDR3 protein is CSARAGGFQETQYF. The CDR3 DNA reads TGCAGTGCTAGAGCGGGAGGGTTTCAGGAGACCCAGTACTTC.

This chain links TRBV2 with TRBJ1-5, with D tentatively TRBD1 (6 bases). The CDR3 covers 14 residues. Germline V gives CDR1 SNHLY, CDR2 FYNNEI. Trimming cost V 4 bases and J 5 bases, with 12 bases left between them. The CDR3: CASSATGSDQPQHF. For the CDR3, the DNA is TGTGCCAGCAGTGCCACAGGGTCGGATCAGCCCCAGCATTTT.

This clonotype was seen ten or more times. The chain couples TRBV14 to TRBJ1-5; D is unresolved. Germline values: CDR1 SGHDN, CDR2 FVKESK. V shed 6 bases and J shed 0 bases, with 6 bases lying between them. This CDR3 is built from 13 residues. The CDR3: CASSADSNQPQHF. In DNA form, the CDR3 reads TGTGCCAGCAGTGCAGATAGCAATCAGCCCCAGCATTTT.